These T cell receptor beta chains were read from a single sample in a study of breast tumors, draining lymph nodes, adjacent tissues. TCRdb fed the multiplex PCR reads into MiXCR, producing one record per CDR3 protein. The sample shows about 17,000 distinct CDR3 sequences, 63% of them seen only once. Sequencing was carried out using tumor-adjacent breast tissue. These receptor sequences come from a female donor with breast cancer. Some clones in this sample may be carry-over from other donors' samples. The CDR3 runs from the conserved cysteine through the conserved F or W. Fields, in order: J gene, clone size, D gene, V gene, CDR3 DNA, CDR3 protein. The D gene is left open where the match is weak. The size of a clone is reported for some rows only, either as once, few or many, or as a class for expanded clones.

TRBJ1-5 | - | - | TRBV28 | TGTGCCAGCAGTCCACTCATCGGGGGGAATCAGCCCCAGCATTTT | CASSPLIGGNQPQHF
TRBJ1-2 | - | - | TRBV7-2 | TGTGCCAGCAGCTTAGTCCTGCCGGTCTATGGCTACACCTTC | CASSLVLPVYGYTF
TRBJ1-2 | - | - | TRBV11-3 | TGTGCCAGCAGCTTGGGAGGGTATCCTGGCTACACCTTC | CASSLGGYPGYTF
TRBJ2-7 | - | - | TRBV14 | TGTGCCAGCAGCCAAGATCTGGGGCGAGAGCAGTACTTC | CASSQDLGREQYF
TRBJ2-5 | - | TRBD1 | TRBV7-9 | TGTGCCAGCACCACAGGGGGCGCGTTGGAGACCCAGTACTTC | CASTTGGALETQYF
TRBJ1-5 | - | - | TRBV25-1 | TGTGCCAGCAGTAAAGCCCGGACACGGGTTAATCAGCCCCAGCATTTT | CASSKARTRVNQPQHF
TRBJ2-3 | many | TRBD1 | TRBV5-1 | TGCGCCAGCAGCAAGGACAGGGGCAGTAGCACAGATACGCAGTATTTT | CASSKDRGSSTDTQYF
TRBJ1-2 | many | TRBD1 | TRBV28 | TGTGCCAGCAGCCTCTGGACAGGGGGCGCAGGTGGCTACACCTTC | CASSLWTGGAGGYTF
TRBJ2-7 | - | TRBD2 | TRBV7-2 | TGTGCCAGCAGCTCACTAGCGGGAGAGCGGGAGCAGTACTTC | CASSSLAGEREQYF
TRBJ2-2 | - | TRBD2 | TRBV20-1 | TGCAGTGCTACTCCAGCGGGGGGGCTCGCCACCGGGGAGCTGTTTTTT | CSATPAGGLATGELFF
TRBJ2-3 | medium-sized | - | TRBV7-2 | TGTGCCAGCAGCTTAGCGGGGGTATCAGATACGCAGTATTTT | CASSLAGVSDTQYF
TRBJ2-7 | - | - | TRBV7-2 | TGTGCCAGCAGCTACCCTTTGGGGCTGAGCTACGAGCAGTACTTC | CASSYPLGLSYEQYF
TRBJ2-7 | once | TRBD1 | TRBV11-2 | TGTGCCAGCACCCGGGACAGTTCCTACGAGCAGTACTTC | CASTRDSSYEQYF
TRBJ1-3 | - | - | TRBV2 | TGTGCCAGCAGTGCGACAATTGGAAACACCATATATTTT | CASSATIGNTIYF
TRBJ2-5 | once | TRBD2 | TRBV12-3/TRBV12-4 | TGTGCCAGCAGCACACTAGCGGGGGAAGAGACCCAGTACTTC | CASSTLAGEETQYF
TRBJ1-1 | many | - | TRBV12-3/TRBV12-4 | TGTGCCAGCAGTTCGGGGCTAAGTAACACTGAAGCTTTCTTT | CASSSGLSNTEAFF
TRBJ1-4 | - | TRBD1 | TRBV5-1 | TGCGCCAGCAGCTTCTCAGGGGGCTATAAGACTAATGAAAAACTGTTTTTT | CASSFSGGYKTNEKLFF
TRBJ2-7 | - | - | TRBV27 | TGTGCCAGCAGTTCTTCACTGGGAGTAAACAACGAGCAGTACTTC | CASSSSLGVNNEQYF
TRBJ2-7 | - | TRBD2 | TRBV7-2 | TGTGCCAGCAGCTTGGCCGTAGCGGGAGGCTTCAACGAGCAGTACTTC | CASSLAVAGGFNEQYF
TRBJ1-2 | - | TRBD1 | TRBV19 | TGTGCCAGTAGTCCAGGACAGGGGTGGGACTATGGCTACACCTTC | CASSPGQGWDYGYTF
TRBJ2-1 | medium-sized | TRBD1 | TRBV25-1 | TGTGCCAGCAGCGGCTGGACAGGGGAAACCTACAATGAGCAGTTCTTC | CASSGWTGETYNEQFF
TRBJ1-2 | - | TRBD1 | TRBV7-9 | TGTGCCAGCAGCTTAGAGTCGGGACAGGGAGGCGGCTACACCTTC | CASSLESGQGGGYTF
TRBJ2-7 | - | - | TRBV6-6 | TGTGCCAGCACCCTTAGCGTGGGCTACGAGCAGTACTTC | CASTLSVGYEQYF
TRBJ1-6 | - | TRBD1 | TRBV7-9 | TGTGCCAGCAGCTTAGTCCTGGGACAGGGTGGTTGGGCACCCCTCCACTTT | CASSLVLGQGGWAPLHF
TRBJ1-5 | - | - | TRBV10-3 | TGTGCCATCAGTGAAGGGGAGCGCAATCAGCCCCAGCATTTT | CAISEGERNQPQHF
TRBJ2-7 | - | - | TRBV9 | TGTGCCAGCAGCGTAGGTGGGAGCTACGAGCAGTACTTC | CASSVGGSYEQYF
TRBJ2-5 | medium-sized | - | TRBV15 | TGTGCCACCAGCAGAGTTCAGGGAGGAGAGACCCAGTACTTC | CATSRVQGGETQYF
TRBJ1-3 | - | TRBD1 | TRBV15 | TGTGCCACCAGCAGGGGGACCGTGACAGGGAGCGGAAACACCATATATTTT | CATSRGTVTGSGNTIYF
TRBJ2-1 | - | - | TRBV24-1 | TGTGCCACCAGTGATTTGCAGCCAAGGCGGTTCTTC | CATSDLQPRRFF
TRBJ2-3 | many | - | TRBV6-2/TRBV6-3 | TGTGCCAGCAGTTACGTAGGGACATTTTCCGATACGCAGTATTTT | CASSYVGTFSDTQYF
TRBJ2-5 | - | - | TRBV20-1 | TGCAGTGCTAGAGTCAGGGCAGCCCAAGAGACCCAGTACTTC | CSARVRAAQETQYF
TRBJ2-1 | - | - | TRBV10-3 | TGTGCCATCAGTGAGTCGATGGCGGGTGAGTGGAATGCGCAGTTCTTC | CAISESMAGEWNAQFF
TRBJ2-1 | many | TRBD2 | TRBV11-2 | TGTGCCAGCAGTCCAGATGGGGACCCAGCGGGGGCTTACAATGAGCAGTTCTTC | CASSPDGDPAGAYNEQFF
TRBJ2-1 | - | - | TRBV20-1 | TGCAGTGCTAGCACGGAGCAGGAGTTGGGGAATGAGCAGTTCTTC | CSASTEQELGNEQFF